This note documents a single TCR beta chain sequence. Its recognized antigen is unknown. The record has no base qualities; no much larger clone is one base away. The data were taken from a study of CDR3 diversity in severe acne (dated by TCRdb to between 2018 and 2020). Preparation of the library involved PCR. The run used an Illumina HiSeq 2000. Starting from the raw public reads, TCRdb applied fastp trimming at Q25, assembled clones with MiXCR and retained in-frame beta chains. Identical CDR3 protein sequences are pooled into one entry, listed with their most common genes and DNA. The sample contains more than 85,000 distinct CDR3 sequences, around 56% of them found a single time. Clones ranked in the top ten supply 9.5% to 15% of the sample. The clonotype comes from a male donor with acne. Sequenced material: blood.

At the DNA level, the sequence is TGTGCCAGCAGTGATGTCGATGGCTACACCTTC. Its protein is CASSDVDGYTF. The chain uses TRBV2 and TRBJ1-2, with an unclear D gene assignment. V gives up 3 bases and J gives up 6 bases, and the segment between their germline ends measures 5 bases. Per the germline V gene, SNHLY is the CDR1 and FYNNEI is the CDR2. From the cysteine through the phenylalanine, the CDR3 covers 11 amino acids. Kept here is only the CDR3 DNA, which spans 33 bases and is read in frame from base 1.